The next 23 T cell receptor beta chains were all read from a single sample in a study of identical twins. One entry per CDR3 protein, called by TCRdb with MiXCR from the 5' RACE reads. The profile shows hundreds of thousands of distinct CDR3 sequences, 5.5% to 7% of them singletons. The data were also submitted as part of a second study, on yellow fever vaccine responses in identical twins.

The sequencing input was memory (CD45RO+) T cells sorted from blood. The receptor set was obtained from a woman between 18 and 29 years old in good health.

This clonotype appeared a few times. In DNA, the CDR3 is TGTGCCAGCAGCGCCCGACTGGGATCGAACACTGAAGCTTTCTTT. Amino acid sequence: CASSARLGSNTEAFF. J is TRBJ1-1 and V is TRBV9; D gene uncertain. The CDR3 is 15 amino acids. V dropped 3 bases and J dropped 1 base, with 13 bases sitting between them. Germline values: CDR1 SGDLS, CDR2 YYNGEE.

The DNA of the CDR3 is TGTGCCAGCACTTCTAATAGCGGGAGGCAGTTCTTC. Translation: CASTSNSGRQFF. V usage is TRBV6-2 or TRBV6-3 and J usage is TRBJ2-1; 9 positions agree with TRBD2. This CDR3 contains 12 residues. The germline V gene encodes CDR1 MNHEY and CDR2 SVGEGT. Unmatched junction bases numbered 7, after V lost 7 bases and J lost 12 bases.

In its sample, this clonotype was seen many times. The chain joins TRBV10-3 to TRBJ2-1; TRBD1 agrees at 10 bases. The J segment lost 5 bases and the V segment lost 6 bases, leaving 4 bases of the junction unmatched. Germline V gene data show CDR1 as ENHRY and CDR2 as SYGVKD. There are 14 residues in the CDR3. In nucleotides, the CDR3 is TGTGCCATCAGAAGGGACAGGGGTGACAATGAGCAGTTCTTC. This translates into CAIRRDRGDNEQFF.

The sample holds many counts of this clonotype. The chain carries TRBV15 and TRBJ1-1; D call uncertain. V was shortened by 5 bases and J by 0 bases, with 7 bases between the two germline ends. Germline V CDR1 and CDR2: LNHNV, YYDKDF (reference sequence). This CDR3 contains 13 residues. Here the CDR3 reads CATSPSLNTEAFF. Here the CDR3 DNA reads TGTGCCACCAGCCCCTCTCTGAACACTGAAGCTTTCTTT. Full variable domain (outside the CDR3, taken from reference TRBV15 and TRBJ1-1): DAMVIQNPRYQVTQFGKPVTLSCSQTLNHNVMYWYQQKSSQAPKLLFHYYDKDFNNEADTPDNFQSRRPNTSFCFLDIRSPGLGDTAMYLCATSPSLNTEAFFGQGTRLTVV.

The sample holds a few counts of this clonotype. The V and J genes are TRBV3-1 and TRBJ2-7; 8 positions agree with TRBD1. The V gene end was trimmed by 4 bases and the J gene end by 3 bases; junction bases not matched to a gene: 11. The CDR3 consists of 16 residues. The germline CDR1 and CDR2 sequences are LGHDT and YNNKEL (reference sequence). CDR3 DNA: TGTGCCAGCAGCCCCCGAACCGGGACAGGACTCTACGAGCAGTACTTC. It encodes CASSPRTGTGLYEQYF.

This chain uses TRBV7-2 with TRBJ2-1; D is possibly TRBD1 (5 bases). This CDR3 contains 13 residues. The V and J ends lost 7 bases and 1 base respectively, with 8 bases between them. CDR1 SGHTA and CDR2 FQGNSA come from the germline V gene. This CDR3 reads CASNQGSYNEQFF. The DNA of the CDR3 is TGTGCCAGCAACCAGGGTTCCTACAATGAGCAGTTCTTC. Looking up the rest from reference TRBV7-2 and TRBJ2-1 gives the full variable domain: GAGVSQSPSNKVTEKGKDVELRCDPISGHTALYWYRQSLGQGLEFLIYFQGNSAPDKSGLPSDRFSAERTGGSVSTLTIQRTQQEDSAVYLCASNQGSYNEQFFGPGTRLTVL.

This clonotype was observed at least ten times. The chain recombines TRBV5-1 with TRBJ2-1, with D perhaps matching TRBD1 (5 bases). The CDR3 loop spans 17 amino acids. CDR1 is SGHRS and CDR2 is YFSETQ in the germline V gene. Trimming pared 4 bases from V and 2 bases from J, leaving 19 bases between. The CDR3 protein is CASSMGSGASPYNEQFF. The CDR3 DNA reads TGCGCCAGCAGCATGGGGTCTGGGGCTTCCCCCTACAATGAGCAGTTCTTC.

The rearrangement links TRBV7-9 to TRBJ2-7, with 7 bases aligning to TRBD2. The CDR3 contains 14 residues. The V and J ends lost 5 bases and 6 bases, in that order; junction bases with no gene match: 10. In germline, CDR1 is SEHNR, CDR2 FQNEAQ (reference sequence). CDR3 nucleotides: TGTGCCAGCAGCAAACCCGGACTAGAGGGCGAGCAGTACTTC. This codes for CASSKPGLEGEQYF. Full variable domain (remainder filled in from reference TRBV7-9 and TRBJ2-7): DTGVSQNPRHKITKRGQNVTFRCDPISEHNRLYWYRQTLGQGPEFLTYFQNEAQLEKSRLLSDRFSAERPKGSFSTLEIQRTEQGDSAMYLCASSKPGLEGEQYFGPGTRLTVT.

This clonotype appeared many times. CDR3 sequence reads: CASSLKAGETYEQYF. CDR3 nucleotides: TGTGCCAGCAGTCTGAAAGCGGGAGAGACCTACGAGCAGTACTTC. The chain carries TRBV12-3 or TRBV12-4 and TRBJ2-7; 8 bases are shared with TRBD2. Unmatched junction bases numbered 8, after V lost 5 bases and J lost 2 bases. The CDR3 length is 15 residues.

This chain uses TRBV20-1 with TRBJ2-7, with TRBD2 identical over 7 bases. Germline V gene data show CDR1 as DFQATT and CDR2 as SNEGSKA (reference sequence). There are 16 residues in the CDR3. Unmatched junction bases numbered 10, after V lost 1 base and J lost 1 base. The CDR3 protein is CSARVDVGGFSYEQYF. CDR3 in DNA: TGCAGTGCTAGAGTTGACGTCGGGGGGTTTTCCTACGAGCAGTACTTC.

This clonotype was detected many times. The chain joins TRBV29-1 to TRBJ2-2; D tentatively fits TRBD1 or TRBD2 (5 bases each). Germline lookup yields CDR1 SQVTM and CDR2 ANQGSEA. The length of the CDR3 is 15 residues. V was shortened by 4 bases and J by 1 base, with 13 bases between the two germline ends. The CDR3 bases are TGCAGCGTTGGGGGGAAGTCGGGGAACACCGGGGAGCTGTTTTTT. Its protein product is CSVGGKSGNTGELFF.

This clonotype appeared many times. The rearrangement joins TRBV20-1 to TRBJ2-1; D might be TRBD1 (5 bases). Germline V gene lookup returns CDR1 DFQATT and CDR2 SNEGSKA (reference sequence). V was cut by 3 bases and J by 6 bases, with 12 bases left in between. The CDR3 totals 13 residues. As DNA, the CDR3 is TGCAGTGCTAGGACTCTAAGGGGCAATGAGCAGTTCTTC. It encodes CSARTLRGNEQFF.

This clonotype occurred many times. This chain connects TRBV7-9 to TRBJ2-1; 8 bases map to TRBD1. The CDR3 is 15 amino acids. The trim removed 4 bases at V and 4 bases at J, leaving 6 bases unmatched. Germline CDR1 SEHNR, CDR2 FQNEAQ (reference sequence). CDR3 in DNA: TGTGCCAGCAGCTCCGGACAGGGAGTTTACAATGAGCAGTTCTTC. This encodes CASSSGQGVYNEQFF. Full variable domain (remainder filled in from reference TRBV7-9 and TRBJ2-1): DTGVSQNPRHKITKRGQNVTFRCDPISEHNRLYWYRQTLGQGPEFLTYFQNEAQLEKSRLLSDRFSAERPKGSFSTLEIQRTEQGDSAMYLCASSSGQGVYNEQFFGPGTRLTVL.

The table lists this clonotype with many counts. The chain links TRBV6-5 to TRBJ1-3, with a possible D match to TRBD1 (5 bases). The CDR3 spans 15 residues. V shed 4 bases and J shed 4 bases, with 14 bases lying between them. Germline V lookup: CDR1 MNHEY, CDR2 SVGAGI. The CDR3 nucleotides read TGTGCCAGCAGTTCACGGGGGGTAGACGGAAACACCATATATTTT. The encoded protein is CASSSRGVDGNTIYF.

The rearrangement uses TRBV7-8 and TRBJ1-6; D is unclear. Germline lookup yields CDR1 SGHVS and CDR2 FQNEAQ. This CDR3 has 14 amino acids. Trimming pared 4 bases from V and 9 bases from J, leaving 13 bases between. In DNA, the CDR3 is TGTGCCAGCAGCTCACAGTCTTTGGGTTCACCCCTCCACTTT. It encodes CASSSQSLGSPLHF.

The chain recombines TRBV29-1 with TRBJ2-1; TRBD1 might be the D (6 bases). V dropped 7 bases and J dropped 5 bases, with 21 bases sitting between them. Germline CDR1 and CDR2: SQVTM and ANQGSEA. The CDR3 is made up of 15 amino acids. Written as DNA, the CDR3 is TGCAGCGCTACAACAGGGCCCAGTAAGAACAATGAGCAGTTCTTC. Encoded protein: CSATTGPSKNNEQFF.

The table lists this clonotype with many counts. The rearrangement uses TRBV20-1 and TRBJ2-1; 7 bases align to TRBD2. With 3 bases clipped from V and 4 bases from J, the junction kept 6 bases outside the gene matches. Germline V gene data show CDR1 as DFQATT and CDR2 as SNEGSKA (reference sequence). CDR3 length: 14 residues. The CDR3 DNA sequence: TGCAGTGCTAGTCTGGGGGGGGGGTACAATGAGCAGTTCTTC. Translation: CSASLGGGYNEQFF.

V and J are TRBV5-1 and TRBJ1-3; TRBD1 is a possible D gene (5 bases). V was pared by 3 bases and J by 6 bases, with 10 bases between. Germline V CDR1 and CDR2: SGHRS, YFSETQ. The CDR3 contains 13 residues. For the CDR3, the DNA is TGCGCCAGCAGCTCAGGGTTGGAAAACACCATATATTTT. Translated: CASSSGLENTIYF.

The table lists this clonotype with a few counts. The CDR3 DNA sequence: TGTGCCAGCAGCTCCTTTGGAGACAGGGATAGGGGCTACACCTTC. It yields the protein CASSSFGDRDRGYTF. The chain uses TRBV7-2 and TRBJ1-2; 7 bases agree with TRBD1. CDR1 SGHTA and CDR2 FQGNSA come from the germline V gene. V was pared by 4 bases and J by 8 bases, with 13 bases of the junction left unmatched. This CDR3 has 15 amino acids.

This clonotype was found a few times. The chain carries TRBV7-4 and TRBJ2-7; D might be TRBD1 (6 bases). V was trimmed by 1 base and J by 3 bases, leaving 22 bases between them. Germline CDR1 reads SGHVT; CDR2 reads SQSDAQ. The CDR3 runs 18 residues. In DNA, the CDR3 is TGTGCCAGCAGCTTAGGGGGTAACCCGGGACACACGAGCTACGAGCAGTACGTC. Its translation: CASSLGGNPGHTSYEQYV.

This clonotype was observed many times. The chain carries TRBV28 and TRBJ2-1; 13 nucleotides align to TRBD2. V shed 5 bases and J 7 bases; nucleotides not matched to a gene: 11. CDR3 length: 17 residues. The germline CDR1 and CDR2 sequences are MDHEN and SYDVKM. The CDR3, as DNA: TGTGCCAGCAGTAGTACTAGCGGGGGGGCAATCTCGAATGAGCAGTTCTTC. Its translation: CASSSTSGGAISNEQFF.

The gene calls are TRBV14 and TRBJ2-2; no clear D gene. CDR3 length equals 16 residues. V was shortened by 4 bases and J by 1 base, with 13 bases between the two germline ends. CDR1 SGHDN and CDR2 FVKESK come from the germline V gene. This CDR3 reads CASSRHQVMNTGELFF. The CDR3 nucleotides are TGTGCCAGCAGCCGTCACCAGGTCATGAACACCGGGGAGCTGTTTTTT. Full variable domain (rest looked up from reference TRBV14 and TRBJ2-2): EAGVTQFPSHSVIEKGQTVTLRCDPISGHDNLYWYRRVMGKEIKFLLHFVKESKQDESGMPNNRFLAERTGGTYSTLKVQPAELEDSGVYFCASSRHQVMNTGELFFGEGSRLTVL.

This clonotype was detected many times. This chain uses TRBV20-1 with TRBJ2-1, with TRBD2 identical over 9 bases. CDR1 is DFQATT, CDR2 SNEGSKA, per germline (reference sequence). This CDR3 is 16 amino acids long. V lost 3 bases and J lost 5; bases outside the gene matches: 11. The CDR3 region is CSARKIAGVYNNEQFF. CDR3 in DNA: TGCAGTGCTAGGAAGATAGCGGGGGTCTACAACAATGAGCAGTTCTTC.